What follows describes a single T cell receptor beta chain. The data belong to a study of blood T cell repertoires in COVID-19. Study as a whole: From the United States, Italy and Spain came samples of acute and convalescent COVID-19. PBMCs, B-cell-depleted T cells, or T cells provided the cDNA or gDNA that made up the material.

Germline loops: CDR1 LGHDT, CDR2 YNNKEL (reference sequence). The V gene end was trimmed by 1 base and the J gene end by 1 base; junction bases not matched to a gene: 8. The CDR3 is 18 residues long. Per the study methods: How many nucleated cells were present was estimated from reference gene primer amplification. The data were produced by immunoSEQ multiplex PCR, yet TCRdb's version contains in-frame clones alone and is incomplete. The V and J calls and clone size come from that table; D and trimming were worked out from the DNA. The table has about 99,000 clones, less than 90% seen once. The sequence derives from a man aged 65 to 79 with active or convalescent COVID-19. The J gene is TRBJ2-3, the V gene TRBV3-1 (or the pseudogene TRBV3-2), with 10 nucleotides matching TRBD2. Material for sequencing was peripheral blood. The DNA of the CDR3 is TGTGCCAGCAGCCAAGGAATCCTCCTAGCGGGGGGCACAGATACGCAGTATTTT. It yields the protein CASSQGILLAGGTDTQYF.